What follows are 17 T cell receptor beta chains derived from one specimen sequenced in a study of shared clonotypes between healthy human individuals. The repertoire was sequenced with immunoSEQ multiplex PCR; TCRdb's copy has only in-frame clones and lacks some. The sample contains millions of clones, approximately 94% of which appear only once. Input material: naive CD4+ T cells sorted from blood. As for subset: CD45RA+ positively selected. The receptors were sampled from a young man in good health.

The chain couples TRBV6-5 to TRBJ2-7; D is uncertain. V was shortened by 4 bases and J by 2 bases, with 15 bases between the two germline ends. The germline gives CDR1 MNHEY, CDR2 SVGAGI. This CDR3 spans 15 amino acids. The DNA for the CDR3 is TGTGCCAGCAGTTCCGCACTTTATGGGGCCTACGAGCAGTACTTC. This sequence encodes CASSSALYGAYEQYF.

The CDR3 region has the DNA TGCGCCAGCAGCTTGTCGGGACAGGGAGTCACTGAAGCTTTCTTT. Amino acids: CASSLSGQGVTEAFF. The J gene is TRBJ1-1, the V gene TRBV5-1; 9 bases map to TRBD1. V dropped 1 base and J dropped 4; count of bases not matched to a gene: 5. This CDR3 contains 15 residues. The germline V gene encodes CDR1 SGHRS and CDR2 YFSETQ.

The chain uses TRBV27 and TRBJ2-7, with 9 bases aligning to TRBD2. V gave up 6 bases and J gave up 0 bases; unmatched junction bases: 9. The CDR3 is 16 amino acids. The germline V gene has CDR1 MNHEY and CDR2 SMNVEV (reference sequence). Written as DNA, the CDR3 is TGTGCCAGCAGGGTGTTAGCGGGAGCCCTCTCCTACGAGCAGTACTTC. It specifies CASRVLAGALSYEQYF.

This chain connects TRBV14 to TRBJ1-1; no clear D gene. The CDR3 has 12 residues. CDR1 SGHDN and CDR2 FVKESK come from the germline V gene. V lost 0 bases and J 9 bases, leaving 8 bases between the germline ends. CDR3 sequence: CASSQDVQQAFF. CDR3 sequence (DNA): TGTGCCAGCAGCCAAGATGTTCAGCAAGCTTTCTTT.

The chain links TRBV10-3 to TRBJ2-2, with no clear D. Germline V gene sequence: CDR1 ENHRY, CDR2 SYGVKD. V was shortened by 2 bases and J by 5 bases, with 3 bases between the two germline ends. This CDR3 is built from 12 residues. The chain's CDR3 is CAISEETGELFF. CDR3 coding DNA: TGTGCCATCAGTGAGGAGACCGGGGAGCTGTTTTTT.

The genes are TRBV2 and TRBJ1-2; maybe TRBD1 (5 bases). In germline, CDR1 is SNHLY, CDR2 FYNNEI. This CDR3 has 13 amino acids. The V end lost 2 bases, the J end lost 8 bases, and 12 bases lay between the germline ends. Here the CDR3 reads CASSERGVGGYTF. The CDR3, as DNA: TGTGCCAGCAGTGAACGGGGGGTGGGCGGCTACACCTTC.

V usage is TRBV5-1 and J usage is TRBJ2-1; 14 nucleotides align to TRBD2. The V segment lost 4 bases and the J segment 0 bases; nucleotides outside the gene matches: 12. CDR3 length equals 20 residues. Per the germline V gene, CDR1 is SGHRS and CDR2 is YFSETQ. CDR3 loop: CASSPRSGTSGGSSYNEQFF. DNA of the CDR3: TGCGCCAGCAGCCCTAGATCCGGGACTAGCGGGGGTAGCTCCTACAATGAGCAGTTCTTC. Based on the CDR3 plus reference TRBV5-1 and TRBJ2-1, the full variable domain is KAGVTQTPRYLIKTRGQQVTLSCSPISGHRSVSWYQQTPGQGLQFLFEYFSETQRNKGNFPGRFSGRQFSNSRSEMNVSTLELGDSALYLCASSPRSGTSGGSSYNEQFFGPGTRLTVL.

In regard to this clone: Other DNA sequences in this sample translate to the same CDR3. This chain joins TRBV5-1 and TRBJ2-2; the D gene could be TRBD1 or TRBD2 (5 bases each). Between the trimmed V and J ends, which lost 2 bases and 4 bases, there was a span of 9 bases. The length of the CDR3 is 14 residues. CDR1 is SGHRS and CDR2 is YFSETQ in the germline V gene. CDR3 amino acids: CASSFEGSTGELFF. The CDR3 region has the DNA TGCGCCAGCAGCTTCGAGGGGAGCACCGGGGAGCTGTTTTTT.

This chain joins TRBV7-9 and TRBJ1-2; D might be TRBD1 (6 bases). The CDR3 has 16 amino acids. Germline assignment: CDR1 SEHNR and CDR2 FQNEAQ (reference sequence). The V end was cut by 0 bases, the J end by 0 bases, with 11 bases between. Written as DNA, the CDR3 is TGTGCCAGCAGCTTAGCCCTACAGGGATCTAACTATGGCTACACCTTC. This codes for CASSLALQGSNYGYTF.

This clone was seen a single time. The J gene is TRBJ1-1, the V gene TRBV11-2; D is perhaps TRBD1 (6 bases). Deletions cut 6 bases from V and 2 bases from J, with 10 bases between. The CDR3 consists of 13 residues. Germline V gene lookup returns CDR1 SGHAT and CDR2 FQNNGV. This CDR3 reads CASSSDSNTEAFF. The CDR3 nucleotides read TGTGCCAGCAGTTCGGACAGTAACACTGAAGCTTTCTTT.

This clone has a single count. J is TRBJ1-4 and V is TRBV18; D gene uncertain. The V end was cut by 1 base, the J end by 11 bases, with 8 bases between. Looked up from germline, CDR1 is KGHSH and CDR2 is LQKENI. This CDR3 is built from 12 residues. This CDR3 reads CASSPQDLKLFF. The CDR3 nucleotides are TGTGCCAGCTCACCACAGGATCTTAAACTGTTTTTT.

Here the CDR3 DNA reads TGCGCCAGCAGCCAAGATTACGCCGGCACCTATGGCTACACCTTC. Translation gives CASSQDYAGTYGYTF. This chain connects TRBV4-3 to TRBJ1-2; D gene unclear. Germline values: CDR1 LGHNA, CDR2 YSLEER. CDR3 length: 15 amino acids. V was cut by 0 bases and J by 4 bases, with 12 bases left in between.

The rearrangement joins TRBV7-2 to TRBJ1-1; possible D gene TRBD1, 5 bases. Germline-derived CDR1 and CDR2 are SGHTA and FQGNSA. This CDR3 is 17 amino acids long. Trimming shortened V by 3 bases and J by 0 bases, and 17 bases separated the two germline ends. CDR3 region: CASSLIPLGTLNTEAFF. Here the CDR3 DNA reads TGTGCCAGCAGCTTGATCCCATTGGGGACCCTGAACACTGAAGCTTTCTTT.

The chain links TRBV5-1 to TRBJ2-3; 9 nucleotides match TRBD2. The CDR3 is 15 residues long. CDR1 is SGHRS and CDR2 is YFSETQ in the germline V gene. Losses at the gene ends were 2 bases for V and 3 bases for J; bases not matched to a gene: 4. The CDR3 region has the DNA TGCGCCAGCAGCTTCGCGGGGGGGATAACAGATACGCAGTATTTT. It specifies CASSFAGGITDTQYF. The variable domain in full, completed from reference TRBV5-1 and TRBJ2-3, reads KAGVTQTPRYLIKTRGQQVTLSCSPISGHRSVSWYQQTPGQGLQFLFEYFSETQRNKGNFPGRFSGRQFSNSRSEMNVSTLELGDSALYLCASSFAGGITDTQYFGPGTRLTVL.

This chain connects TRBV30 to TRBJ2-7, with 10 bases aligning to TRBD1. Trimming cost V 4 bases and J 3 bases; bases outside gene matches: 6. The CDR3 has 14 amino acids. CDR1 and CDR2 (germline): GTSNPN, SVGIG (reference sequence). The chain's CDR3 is CAWKPGQGLYEQYF. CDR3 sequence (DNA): TGTGCCTGGAAGCCGGGACAGGGGCTCTACGAGCAGTACTTC.

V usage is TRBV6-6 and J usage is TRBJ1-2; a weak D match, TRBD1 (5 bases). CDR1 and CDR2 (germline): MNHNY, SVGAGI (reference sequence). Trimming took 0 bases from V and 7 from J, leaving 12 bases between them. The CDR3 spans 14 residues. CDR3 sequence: CASSYSSGAGGYTF. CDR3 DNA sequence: TGTGCCAGCAGTTACTCGAGCGGGGCGGGTGGCTACACCTTC.

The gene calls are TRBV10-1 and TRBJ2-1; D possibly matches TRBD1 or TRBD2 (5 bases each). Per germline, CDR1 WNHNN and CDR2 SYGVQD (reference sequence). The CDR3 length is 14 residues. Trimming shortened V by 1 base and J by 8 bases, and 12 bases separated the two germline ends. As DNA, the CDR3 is TGCGCCAGCAGTGAGTGGGCTAGCAGGGATGAGCAGTTCTTC. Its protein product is CASSEWASRDEQFF.